Each of the 14 T cell receptor beta chains below was sequenced from the same sample in a study of shared clonotypes between healthy human individuals. Some clones are missing from TCRdb's copy, which holds only in-frame ones; the method was immunoSEQ multiplex PCR. The sample yields about 2.4 million clones, under 95% seen once. Sequencing was done on a sample of naive CD4+ T cells from PBMCs. The subset here: CD45RA+ positively selected. These receptors originate from a man aged 18 to 35 in good health. Some clones in this sample may be carry-over from other donors' samples.

This sequence joins TRBV5-1 and TRBJ2-3; D is possibly TRBD1 (5 bases). The V gene lost 4 bases and the J gene lost 2 bases, with 14 bases spanning the gap. Germline assignment: CDR1 SGHRS and CDR2 YFSETQ. The CDR3 is 15 residues long. CDR3 protein: CASSGQGLNTDTQYF. The CDR3 DNA follows: TGCGCCAGCAGCGGCCAGGGCCTCAACACAGATACGCAGTATTTT.

This clone appeared a single time. The chain links TRBV4-2 to TRBJ1-3; D may be TRBD1 (5 bases). This CDR3 is built from 15 residues. The ends were cut back, 1 base at V and 0 bases at J, with 7 bases in the middle. The germline CDR1 and CDR2 sequences are LGHNA and YNFKEQ. This CDR3 is CASSQARGSGNTIYF. CDR3 sequence (DNA): TGTGCCAGCAGCCAAGCGAGGGGCTCTGGAAACACCATATATTTT.

This chain connects TRBV28 to TRBJ2-7, with a tentative D call TRBD1 (6 bases). The germline V gene has CDR1 MDHEN and CDR2 SYDVKM. The CDR3 consists of 13 residues. Between the trimmed V and J ends, which lost 6 bases and 7 bases, there was a span of 16 bases. The CDR3 bases are TGTGCCAGCAGCTACAGGGTCCGGGGTGAGCAGTACTTC. Amino acids: CASSYRVRGEQYF.

The CDR3 loop is CASSPMGRGRKRTEAFF. CDR3 nucleotide sequence: TGCGCCAGCAGCCCGATGGGCAGGGGGCGAAAGAGGACTGAAGCTTTCTTT. The chain uses TRBV4-1 and TRBJ1-1; 8 nucleotides agree with TRBD1. CDR3 length equals 17 residues. With 4 bases clipped from V and 5 bases from J, the junction kept 15 bases outside the gene matches. Germline V CDR1 and CDR2: MGHRA, YSYEKL.

The chain is built from TRBV29-1 and TRBJ2-1; tentative D call: TRBD2 (6 bases). Germline V gives CDR1 SQVTM, CDR2 ANQGSEA. The V end was cut by 6 bases, the J end by 12 bases, with 27 bases between. The CDR3 covers 15 residues. Here the CDR3 reads CSVRAGGSALGRQFF. In nucleotides, the CDR3 is TGCAGCGTCCGAGCGGGTGGCAGCGCCCTGGGTAGGCAGTTCTTC.

The chain combines TRBV5-1 with TRBJ2-7, with TRBD1 as a possible D gene (5 bases). Germline V gene data show CDR1 as SGHRS and CDR2 as YFSETQ. Trimming removed 3 bases at V and 0 bases at J, with 7 bases between. There are 13 residues in the CDR3. The CDR3 bases are TGCGCCAGCAGCTACAGGTTCTCCTACGAGCAGTACTTC. It yields the protein CASSYRFSYEQYF.

The chain combines TRBV4-3 with TRBJ2-5; tentative D call: TRBD1 (6 bases). Trimming stripped 1 base from V and 3 bases from J, with 9 bases between. The CDR3 covers 14 residues. Germline V gene lookup returns CDR1 LGHNA and CDR2 YSLEER. The DNA for the CDR3 is TGCGCCAGCAGCCAAGGTAACAGGGAAGAGACCCAGTACTTC. It specifies CASSQGNREETQYF.

This clone was counted a single time. V usage is TRBV7-9 and J usage is TRBJ1-2; D ambiguous. Trimming stripped 1 base from V and 1 base from J, with 16 bases between. CDR1 is SEHNR and CDR2 is FQNEAQ in the germline V gene (reference sequence). CDR3 length: 17 residues. CDR3 DNA sequence: TGTGCCAGCAGCTTAGGGGCCGACTTCTCCCTTAACTATGGCTACACCTTC. This translates into CASSLGADFSLNYGYTF. The variable domain in full, with the rest retrieved from reference TRBV7-9 and TRBJ1-2, is DTGVSQNPRHKITKRGQNVTFRCDPISEHNRLYWYRQTLGQGPEFLTYFQNEAQLEKSRLLSDRFSAERPKGSFSTLEIQRTEQGDSAMYLCASSLGADFSLNYGYTFGSGTRLTVV.

The DNA for the CDR3 is TGTGCCTGGAACAGGGGGCTTGCGCAAGAGACCCAGTACTTC. It specifies CAWNRGLAQETQYF. V usage is TRBV30 and J usage is TRBJ2-5, with 9 bases matching TRBD1. V shed 4 bases, J shed 2 bases, and the junction held 5 bases outside the gene matches. The CDR3 covers 14 residues. Germline loops: CDR1 GTSNPN, CDR2 SVGIG (reference sequence).

The gene calls are TRBV10-1 and TRBJ2-5; D might be TRBD2 (5 bases). Germline V gene lookup returns CDR1 WNHNN and CDR2 SYGVQD (reference sequence). The CDR3 totals 13 residues. V lost 4 bases and J 5 bases, leaving 11 bases between the germline ends. The CDR3 region is CASSGGRGETQYF. CDR3 bases: TGCGCCAGCAGTGGCGGGCGTGGGGAGACCCAGTACTTC.

The chain employs TRBV28 and TRBJ2-5, with 12 positions matching TRBD2. Trimming removed 2 bases from V and 2 bases from J; junction bases left unmatched: 3. Germline V lookup: CDR1 MDHEN, CDR2 SYDVKM. The CDR3 spans 16 residues. The CDR3 spells CASSLASGRGQETQYF. In DNA, the CDR3 is TGTGCCAGCAGTTTAGCTAGCGGGAGGGGTCAAGAGACCCAGTACTTC.

V usage is TRBV19 and J usage is TRBJ1-2; D is possibly TRBD1 (6 bases). Germline assignment: CDR1 LNHDA and CDR2 SQIVND (reference sequence). The CDR3 is 15 residues long. The V and J ends lost 5 bases and 2 bases respectively, with 15 bases between them. In DNA form, the CDR3 reads TGTGCCAGTAGTTCCCCCCGGGACAAGAACTATGGCTACACCTTC. It codes for CASSSPRDKNYGYTF.

The CDR3 nucleotides are TGTGCCTGGAGTGGTCAAACTGGAAACACCATATATTTT. Amino acids: CAWSGQTGNTIYF. This chain links TRBV30 with TRBJ1-3; no clear D gene. The V and J ends lost 1 base and 2 bases respectively, with 6 bases between them. Germline CDR1 reads GTSNPN; CDR2 reads SVGIG (reference sequence). CDR3 size: 13 residues.

Of note for this clone: Other DNA sequences from this sample encode an identical CDR3 as well. The genes are TRBV11-2 and TRBJ2-7; D gene uncertain. V was trimmed by 0 bases and J by 4 bases, leaving 7 bases between them. The germline V gene encodes CDR1 SGHAT and CDR2 FQNNGV. The CDR3 totals 13 residues. The CDR3: CASSLDPGYEQYF. CDR3 coding DNA: TGTGCCAGCAGCTTAGATCCGGGTTACGAGCAGTACTTC.